The 17 T cell receptor beta chains presented below share a single source sample, sequenced in a study of T cell repertoires in ileal Crohn's disease. TCRdb keeps only in-frame clones here, not all; method: immunoSEQ multiplex PCR. Among 17,000 or so clones, about 91% were seen once, and the ten largest hold roughly 5.5%. Sequencing used ileal tissue. The receptor source for this set is an adult with Crohn's disease.

As regards this clone: The sample contains more than one DNA sequence encoding this CDR3. This chain links TRBV5-6 with TRBJ1-1; D may be TRBD1 (5 bases). Germline CDR1 and CDR2: SGHDT and YYEEEE. The V end was cut by 1 base, the J end by 3 bases, with 16 bases between. The CDR3 consists of 16 residues. CDR3 sequence (DNA): TGTGCCAGCAGCTTGAAATGGGGGGAGCAGGACACTGAAGCTTTCTTT. This codes for CASSLKWGEQDTEAFF.

This clone has a single count. The chain links TRBV5-1 to TRBJ1-2; 8 nucleotides agree with TRBD1. Unmatched junction bases numbered 8, after V lost 4 bases and J lost 6 bases. The germline V gene encodes CDR1 SGHRS and CDR2 YFSETQ. The CDR3 consists of 14 residues. The CDR3 bases are TGCGCCAGCAGCAAAAGACAGGGGCGCGATGGCTACACCTTC. As protein: CASSKRQGRDGYTF.

The V and J genes are TRBV2 and TRBJ2-7, with 11 bases that match TRBD2. The junction had 8 bases not matched to a gene; V was cut back by 6 bases and J by 7 bases. Germline CDR1 is SNHLY and CDR2 is FYNNEI. The CDR3 runs 14 residues. Here the CDR3 reads CASSILAGAVEQYF. The CDR3 region has the DNA TGTGCCAGCAGCATACTAGCGGGAGCTGTTGAGCAGTACTTC.

This clone was detected only once. This chain uses TRBV6-1 with TRBJ2-1; D is unresolved. V lost 7 bases and J 5 bases, leaving 9 bases between the germline ends. CDR1 is MNHNS and CDR2 is SASEGT in the germline V gene. This CDR3 is built from 12 residues. For the CDR3, the DNA is TGTGCCAGCACCTTTACAGACAATGAGCAGTTCTTC. It codes for CASTFTDNEQFF.

The chain combines TRBV7-3 with TRBJ2-2; 14 nucleotides line up with TRBD2. Germline V gives CDR1 SGHTA, CDR2 FQGTGA. V was clipped by 5 bases and J by 7 bases; unmatched bases: 9. The CDR3 extends over 17 amino acids. As DNA, the CDR3 is TGTGCCAGCAGCACCAGCCCCGGGACTAGCGGGGGCGGGGAGCTGTTTTTT. It yields the protein CASSTSPGTSGGGELFF.

This rearrangement joins TRBV7-3 to TRBJ2-1, with D perhaps TRBD2 (5 bases). The germline CDR1 and CDR2 sequences are SGHTA and FQGTGA. V was clipped by 0 bases and J by 7 bases, with 13 bases between them. This CDR3 comprises 15 residues. The CDR3 region has the DNA TGTGCCAGCAGCTTAACTCGTCATTCGGGGAATGAGCAGTTCTTC. Translating it yields CASSLTRHSGNEQFF.

This clone was observed a single time. The chain couples TRBV25-1 to TRBJ2-7; tentative D call: TRBD1 (5 bases). The V and J ends lost 4 bases and 5 bases respectively, with 9 bases between them. The germline CDR1 and CDR2 sequences are MGHDK and SYGVNS. The CDR3 length is 12 residues. The CDR3 nucleotides read TGTGCCAGCAGTGCCAGGGCCGACGAGCAGTACTTC. This encodes CASSARADEQYF.

The chain is built from TRBV4-1 and TRBJ2-7, with 7 bases fitting TRBD1. Germline lookup yields CDR1 MGHRA and CDR2 YSYEKL. V trimming: 5 bases; J trimming: 0 bases; junction bases outside the gene matches: 7. The CDR3 totals 15 residues. The CDR3 DNA reads TGCGCCAGCAGCGGTGACAGGGAACACTCCTACGAGCAGTACTTC. It encodes CASSGDREHSYEQYF.

The rearrangement uses TRBV4-1 and TRBJ2-3; 10 nucleotides match TRBD1. Germline-derived CDR1 and CDR2 are MGHRA and YSYEKL. The CDR3 contains 15 residues. The ends lost 5 bases at V and 4 bases at J; junction bases unmatched: 6. The CDR3 spells CASSSTGQGADTQYF. CDR3 in DNA: TGCGCCAGCAGCTCTACTGGACAGGGGGCAGATACGCAGTATTTT.

The chain combines TRBV4-2 with TRBJ2-1; perhaps TRBD2 as D (5 bases). Germline V gives CDR1 LGHNA, CDR2 YNFKEQ. The ends were cut back, 1 base at V and 2 bases at J, with 6 bases in the middle. The CDR3 covers 14 residues. CDR3 sequence reads: CASSQGGTYNEQFF. CDR3 sequence (DNA): TGTGCCAGCAGCCAAGGAGGGACCTACAATGAGCAGTTCTTC.

In DNA form, the CDR3 reads TGTGCCAGCAGTTACTCGGGGGGGTCTAACTATGGCTACACCTTC. Translation gives CASSYSGGSNYGYTF. The J gene is TRBJ1-2, the V gene TRBV6-5, with a weak D call TRBD1 (5 bases). V was pared by 0 bases and J by 0 bases, with 8 bases between. The germline gives CDR1 MNHEY, CDR2 SVGAGI. This CDR3 is built from 15 residues.

The chain combines TRBV5-6 with TRBJ1-4, with 11 positions matching TRBD1. This CDR3 contains 16 residues. Germline values: CDR1 SGHDT, CDR2 YYEEEE. The trim removed 4 bases at V and 6 bases at J, leaving 8 bases unmatched. The CDR3 spells CASSRIPGQGDEKLFF. CDR3 nucleotides: TGTGCCAGCAGCCGTATCCCGGGACAGGGGGATGAAAAACTGTTTTTT.

V and J are TRBV4-2 and TRBJ1-2, with 8 bases aligning to TRBD1. CDR1 is LGHNA and CDR2 is YNFKEQ in the germline V gene. CDR3 length: 17 residues. V lost 0 bases to trimming and J lost 5 bases; unmatched junction nucleotides: 11. This CDR3 reads CASSQDIGQGVRYGYTF. CDR3 coding DNA: TGTGCCAGCAGCCAAGATATAGGACAGGGAGTCAGATATGGCTACACCTTC.

The V and J genes are TRBV19 and TRBJ2-3, with TRBD1 matching 10 bases. Germline V lookup: CDR1 LNHDA, CDR2 SQIVND (reference sequence). This CDR3 region has 16 residues. V gave up 3 bases and J gave up 3 bases; unmatched junction bases: 6. CDR3 protein: CASSMGRDRGTDTQYF. CDR3 coding DNA: TGTGCCAGTAGTATGGGCCGGGACAGGGGAACAGATACGCAGTATTTT.

The chain employs TRBV5-4 and TRBJ2-6; possibly TRBD2 for D (5 bases). Deletions cut 4 bases from V and 0 bases from J, with 14 bases between. Germline lookup yields CDR1 SGHNT and CDR2 YYREEE (reference sequence). The CDR3 has 17 residues. The CDR3: CASSRAGSSSGANVLTF. CDR3 in DNA: TGTGCCAGCAGCCGGGCGGGCAGTTCCTCTGGGGCCAACGTCCTGACTTTC.

This clone was seen more than once but under ten times. The chain combines TRBV15 with TRBJ1-5, with D possibly TRBD1 on 6 matching bases. Germline CDR1 reads LNHNV; CDR2 reads YYDKDF (reference sequence). The CDR3 totals 18 residues. The V end lost 3 bases, the J end lost 4 bases, and 22 bases lay between the germline ends. The CDR3 here is CATSRTYTTGTLNQPQHF. The CDR3 bases are TGTGCCACCAGCAGGACGTATACCACCGGGACACTAAATCAGCCCCAGCATTTT.

This chain uses TRBV7-6 with TRBJ2-1, with TRBD2 matching 11 bases. CDR3 size: 17 residues. Germline V lookup: CDR1 SGHVS, CDR2 FNYEAQ. The J segment lost 9 bases and the V segment lost 4 bases, leaving 14 bases of the junction unmatched. As DNA, the CDR3 is TGTGCCAGCAGCTCCCCCCTCCTACTAGCGGGAGAAGCTGAGCAGTTCTTC. Residues: CASSSPLLLAGEAEQFF.